The rows below give T cell receptor beta chains drawn from one sample of a study of blood T cell repertoires in COVID-19. Here immunoSEQ multiplex PCR was the method, and the copy in TCRdb shows in-frame clones only, minus some. This table holds a few hundred thousand clones, more than 70% found once. Sequencing used PBMCs or T cells enriched from blood (not recorded which). The source of these receptors is a woman in her 30s who had been exposed to COVID-19. CDR3s include the opening cysteine and the closing phenylalanine or tryptophan. A D gene is named only where the DNA matches it firmly. Clone size is stated in some rows and not others, as once, few, many or a class when expanded.

CASSKEGQGAITGELFF	TGCGCCAGCAGCAAGGAGGGACAGGGGGCTATCACCGGGGAGCTGTTTTTT	TRBD1	NA	TRBJ2-2	TRBV5-1
CASSQAIRRGLGYGYTF	TGTGCCAGCAGCCAGGCGATCAGAAGGGGGCTGGGCTATGGCTACACCTTC	TRBD1	NA	TRBJ1-2	TRBV14
CASSQEPSRTEAFF	TGTGCCAGCAGCCAAGAACCATCACGGACTGAAGCTTTCTTT	NA	once	TRBJ1-1	TRBV3-1/TRBV3-2
CASSLEGTGGNTEAFF	TGTGCCAGCAGCTTGGAAGGGACAGGGGGGAACACTGAAGCTTTCTTT	TRBD1	NA	TRBJ1-1	TRBV5-5
CASSRVTGDEKLFF	TGCGCCAGCAGTCGGGTGACAGGGGATGAAAAACTGTTTTTT	TRBD1	NA	TRBJ1-4	TRBV5-1
CASRSGSSGGYTF	TGTGCCAGCAGGTCAGGGTCGTCAGGTGGCTACACCTTC	NA	few	TRBJ1-2	TRBV12-3/TRBV12-4
CASSETGGNQPQHF	TGTGCCAGCAGCGAGACAGGGGGCAATCAGCCCCAGCATTTT	TRBD1	NA	TRBJ1-5	TRBV2
CASSPRATTNEKLFF	TGTGCCAGCAGCCCGCGGGCCACAACTAATGAAAAACTGTTTTTT	NA	NA	TRBJ1-4	TRBV7-9
CASSGTGSNQPQHF	TGTGCCAGTAGTGGGACAGGGAGCAATCAGCCCCAGCATTTT	TRBD1	NA	TRBJ1-5	TRBV19
CASSLGGQGGNTEAFF	TGTGCCAGCAGCTTAGGCGGGCAGGGTGGGAACACTGAAGCTTTCTTT	NA	NA	TRBJ1-1	TRBV13
CASSPGQGAGNQPQHF	TGCGCCAGCAGCCCGGGACAGGGGGCTGGTAATCAGCCCCAGCATTTT	TRBD1	NA	TRBJ1-5	TRBV4-1
CASSFSLPERQFF	TGTGCCAGCAGCTTTTCACTCCCCGAAAGGCAGTTCTTC	NA	NA	TRBJ2-1	TRBV11-3
CASSLSDPGNEQFF	TGTGCCAGCAGTTTATCTGATCCGGGCAATGAGCAGTTCTTC	NA	NA	TRBJ2-1	TRBV28
CASSFDLGHRSPGANVLTF	TGCGCCAGCAGCTTCGATCTCGGACATCGGTCCCCTGGGGCCAACGTCCTGACTTTC	NA	NA	TRBJ2-6	TRBV5-1
CAWSPQSVRRYGYTF	TGTGCCTGGAGTCCCCAAAGTGTGAGGAGGTATGGCTACACCTTC	NA	NA	TRBJ1-2	TRBV30
CASSADGDYGYTF	TGCGCCAGCAGCGCCGACGGGGACTATGGCTACACCTTC	NA	NA	TRBJ1-2	TRBV5-1
CASGLVYRDEQFF	TGTGCTAGTGGTTTGGTCTATCGGGATGAGCAGTTCTTC	NA	NA	TRBJ2-1	TRBV12-5
CASRTGGLHEQYF	TGTGCCAGCCGGACAGGGGGTCTCCACGAGCAGTACTTC	TRBD1	NA	TRBJ2-7	TRBV25-1
CASSLAGTENTGELFF	TGTGCCAGCAGCTTAGCGGGGACAGAGAACACCGGGGAGCTGTTTTTT	TRBD1	NA	TRBJ2-2	TRBV7-8
CASSPGQGDQPQHF	TGTGCCAGCTCACCCGGACAGGGGGATCAGCCCCAGCATTTT	TRBD1	NA	TRBJ1-5	TRBV18
CASIGDFGEKLFF	TGTGCCAGCATCGGGGATTTTGGTGAAAAACTGTTTTTT	NA	NA	TRBJ1-4	TRBV12-3/TRBV12-4
CASSLGSRRGADTQYF	TGTGCCAGCAGCTTAGGATCACGGCGCGGGGCAGATACGCAGTATTTT	NA	NA	TRBJ2-3	TRBV7-9
CASSSRAPGGGKNIQYF	TGTGCCAGCAGCTCCCGGGCCCCGGGCGGGGGCAAAAACATTCAGTACTTC	TRBD2	NA	TRBJ2-4	TRBV7-8